This TCR beta chain came from a study of T cell clonotyping in hematopoietic cell transplantation. Study observations and caveats: Pathologically expanded recipient clonotypes increased progressively from day 30 to day 180 as diversity fell. CD4 and CD8 repertoire contributions could not be separated without sorting. At the given depth, recipient repertoires were over 95% de novo clonotypes. Broader posttransplant TCR repertoire diversity was predicted by graft donor and pretransplant recipient Inverse Simpson Index values.

As regards this clone: What it recognizes is unknown.

Sequencing was performed with immunoSEQ multiplex PCR; in TCRdb, only in-frame clones are kept and a portion is missing. This sample carries roughly 6,000 clones, 70% to 90% of them seen once, and the ten largest clones take 13% to 15%. Time point of the sample: recipient sample about 28 days before transplant, after cytoreduction. The TCR sequence derives from a woman aged 45-65 years with acute myeloid leukemia. Some clones in this sample may be carry-over from other donors' samples. This material consisted of peripheral blood mononuclear cells, taken before stem cell transplant.

The CDR3 loop is CASSKVRRLITSGRADTQYF. DNA for the CDR3: TGTGCCAGCAGCAAAGTTCGAAGGTTAATAACTAGCGGGAGGGCAGATACGCAGTATTTT. This chain connects TRBV21-1 to TRBJ2-3; the listed D gene, TRBD2, was not tested against the DNA. TRBV21-1 is tagged as a pseudogene. The CDR3 runs to 20 residues.